This is a list of T cell receptor beta chains from one sample in a study of blood T cell repertoires in COVID-19. Assay used: immunoSEQ multiplex PCR; TCRdb lists only in-frame clones, some missing. The sample lists 72,000 or so clones, 88% seen once, with 5.8% in the top ten. The sample taken for sequencing was peripheral blood. The receptors here all came from a man aged 45-65 years with active COVID-19. Both conserved end residues are part of each CDR3. The D gene is left open where the match is weak. The size field is filled for only some rows; it gives once, few, many or a size class.

cdr3_aa cdr3_nt d_call clone_size j_call v_call
CASSLASGGNDGTDTQYF TGTGCCAGCAGCTTAGCTAGCGGGGGTAATGATGGCACAGATACGCAGTATTTT TRBD2 NA TRBJ2-3 TRBV11-1
CAWSVPPDRPYEQYF TGTGCCTGGAGTGTACCCCCGGACAGACCATACGAGCAGTACTTC NA NA TRBJ2-7 TRBV30
CASSQGLGFKEQYF TGTGCCAGCAGCCAAGGACTAGGCTTCAAGGAGCAGTACTTC NA NA TRBJ2-7 TRBV3-1/TRBV3-2
CARTEALTRQKLFF TGCGCCAGAACAGAAGCCCTTACCCGACAAAAACTGTTTTTT NA NA TRBJ1-4 TRBV10-1
CASTVTSGSNQPQHF TGTGCCAGCACCGTAACCTCCGGGAGCAATCAGCCCCAGCATTTT NA few TRBJ1-5 TRBV28
CATSRGQINSNQPQHF TGTGCCACCAGCAGAGGACAGATCAATAGCAATCAGCCCCAGCATTTT NA NA TRBJ1-5 TRBV15
CASRLRVSETQYF TGTGCCAGCAGATTGAGGGTATCGGAGACCCAGTACTTC NA NA TRBJ2-5 TRBV7-8
CSANRDYEQYF TGCAGTGCTAACCGGGATTACGAGCAGTACTTC NA few TRBJ2-7 TRBV20-1
CASKVSVNNEQFF TGTGCCAGCAAGGTTAGCGTAAACAATGAGCAGTTCTTC NA NA TRBJ2-1 TRBV12-3/TRBV12-4
CASSSTGGTGELFF TGTGCCAGCAGCAGTACAGGGGGCACCGGGGAGCTGTTTTTT TRBD1 NA TRBJ2-2 TRBV7-9
CASSIQGYSGNTIYF TGTGCCAGCAGTATACAGGGATACTCTGGAAACACCATATATTTT NA NA TRBJ1-3 TRBV6-2/TRBV6-3
CASSQVKRGADTQYF TGCGCCAGCAGCCAAGTGAAAAGGGGCGCAGATACGCAGTATTTT NA NA TRBJ2-3 TRBV4-3
CASSLRYTGKLFF TGTGCCAGCAGCTTAAGGTACACGGGGAAACTGTTTTTT NA NA TRBJ1-4 TRBV7-2
CASSLAGEILNQETQYF TGTGCCAGCAGCTTGGCGGGGGAGATCTTAAACCAAGAGACCCAGTACTTC NA NA TRBJ2-5 TRBV5-6
CASSLEGTSGSVLEQYF TGCGCCAGCAGCTTGGAGGGAACTAGCGGGAGTGTTCTCGAGCAGTACTTC TRBD2 NA TRBJ2-7 TRBV5-1
CASSNSYEQYF TGTGCCAGCAGTAACAGCTACGAGCAGTACTTC NA NA TRBJ2-7 TRBV6-5
CASSLGGDMYTQYF TGTGCCAGCAGCTTAGGCGGGGATATGTATACGCAGTATTTT NA once TRBJ2-3 TRBV7-3
CSVESGFHGYTF TGCAGCGTTGAATCAGGGTTTCATGGCTACACCTTC NA NA TRBJ1-2 TRBV29-1
CASSATGKNSPLHF TGTGCCAGCAGCGCTACAGGGAAGAATTCACCCCTCCACTTT NA NA TRBJ1-6 TRBV4-2
CASGGAQKTIQYF TGTGCCAGCGGAGGGGCGCAAAAAACAATTCAGTACTTC NA NA TRBJ2-4 TRBV28
CASSLQTGPNEKLFF TGTGCCAGCAGCCTTCAGACAGGACCTAATGAAAAACTGTTTTTT NA NA TRBJ1-4 TRBV27
CASSFDRGNTIYF TGTGCCAGCAGCTTCGATCGGGGAAACACCATATATTTT NA once TRBJ1-3 TRBV5-6
CASSPILSGTGNTEAFF TGCGCCAGCAGCCCCATCTTATCCGGGACAGGGAACACTGAAGCTTTCTTT TRBD1 few TRBJ1-1 TRBV4-1